The present T cell receptor (beta chain) was sequenced within a study of blood T cells in healthy people across ages. Trimming left V 11 bases short and J 1 base short, with 17 bases between. The CDR3 contains 14 residues. Germline assignment: CDR1 MGHRA and CDR2 YSYEKL. For the second PCR, which ran for about 6 to 11 cycles, a sample-barcoded 5' primer and a J-beta primer mix were used. TCRdb passed the 5' RACE reads through MiXCR, listing each CDR3 protein once. The sample consists of 800,000 to 950,000 distinct CDR3 sequences, 25% to 35% of them appearing once. Note on this clonotype: A read error is possible here, since a much larger clone lies one base away.

This same sample was also taken into another study, of T cells of mothers and their children.

Material: blood. The sequence came from a woman in her forties in good health. The genes are TRBV4-1 and TRBJ1-1, with D possibly TRBD1 on 5 matching bases. The CDR3 here is CACRGTLKNTEAFF. In DNA, the CDR3 is TGCGCCTGCCGGGGGACCCTCAAGAACACTGAAGCTTTCTTT.